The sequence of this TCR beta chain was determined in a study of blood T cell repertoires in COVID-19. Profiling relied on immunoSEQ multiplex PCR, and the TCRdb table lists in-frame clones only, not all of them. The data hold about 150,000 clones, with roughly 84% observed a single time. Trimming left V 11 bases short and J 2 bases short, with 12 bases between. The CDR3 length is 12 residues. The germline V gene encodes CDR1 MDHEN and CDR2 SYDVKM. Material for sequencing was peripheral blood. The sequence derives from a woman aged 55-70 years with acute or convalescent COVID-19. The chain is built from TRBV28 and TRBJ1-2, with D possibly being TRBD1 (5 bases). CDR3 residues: CALGVENYGYTF. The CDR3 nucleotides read TGTGCCTTAGGGGTGGAGAACTATGGCTACACCTTC.